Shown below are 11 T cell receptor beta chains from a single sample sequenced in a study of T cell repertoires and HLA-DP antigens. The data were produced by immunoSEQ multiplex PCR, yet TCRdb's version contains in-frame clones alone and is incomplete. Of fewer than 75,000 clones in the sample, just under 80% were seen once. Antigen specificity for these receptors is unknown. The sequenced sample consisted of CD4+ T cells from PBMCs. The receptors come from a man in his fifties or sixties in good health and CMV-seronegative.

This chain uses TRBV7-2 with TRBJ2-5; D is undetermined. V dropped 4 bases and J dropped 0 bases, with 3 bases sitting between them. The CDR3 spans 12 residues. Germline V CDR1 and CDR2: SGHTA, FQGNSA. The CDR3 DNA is TGTGCCAGCAGCTCGTACCAAGAGACCCAGTACTTC. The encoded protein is CASSSYQETQYF.

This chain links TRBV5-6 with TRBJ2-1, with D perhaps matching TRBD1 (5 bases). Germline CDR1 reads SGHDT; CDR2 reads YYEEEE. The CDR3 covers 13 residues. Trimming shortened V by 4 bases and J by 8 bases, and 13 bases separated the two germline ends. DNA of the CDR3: TGTGCCAGCAGCCCGCCCAGGGTATATGAGCAGTTCTTC. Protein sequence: CASSPPRVYEQFF.

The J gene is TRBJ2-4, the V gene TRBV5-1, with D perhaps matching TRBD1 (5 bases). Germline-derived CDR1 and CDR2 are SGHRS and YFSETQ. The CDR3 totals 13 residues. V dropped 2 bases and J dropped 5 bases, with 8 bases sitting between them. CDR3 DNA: TGCGCCAGCAGCTTAGCACAGGAAAACATTCAGTACTTC. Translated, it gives CASSLAQENIQYF.

Here the CDR3 reads CASSRLSNQPQHF. CDR3 DNA sequence: TGTGCCAGCAGCCGTCTTAGCAATCAGCCCCAGCATTTT. The rearrangement uses TRBV5-6 and TRBJ1-5; D is unclear. The CDR3 has 13 amino acids. Trimming shortened V by 4 bases and J by 0 bases, and 5 bases separated the two germline ends. Germline loops: CDR1 SGHDT, CDR2 YYEEEE. The variable domain in full, with the rest retrieved from reference TRBV5-6 and TRBJ1-5, is DAGVTQSPTHLIKTRGQQVTLRCSPKSGHDTVSWYQQALGQGPQFIFQYYEEEERQRGNFPDRFSGHQFPNYSSELNVNALLLGDSALYLCASSRLSNQPQHFGDGTRLSIL.

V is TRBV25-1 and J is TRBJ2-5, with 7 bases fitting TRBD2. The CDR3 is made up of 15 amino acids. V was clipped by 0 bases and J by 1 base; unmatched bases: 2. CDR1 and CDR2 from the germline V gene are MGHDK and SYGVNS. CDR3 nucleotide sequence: TGTGCCAGCAGTGAATATCGGGGGGTCCAAGAGACCCAGTACTTC. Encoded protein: CASSEYRGVQETQYF.

CDR3 bases: TGTGCCAGCAGCAAAGGGACTACTTGTTACGAGCAGTACGTC. Its translation: CASSKGTTCYEQYV. The V call is TRBV21-1, the J call TRBJ2-7; the D call TRBD2 from the table was never checked on the DNA. TRBV21-1 is marked as a pseudogene. The CDR3 has 14 amino acids.

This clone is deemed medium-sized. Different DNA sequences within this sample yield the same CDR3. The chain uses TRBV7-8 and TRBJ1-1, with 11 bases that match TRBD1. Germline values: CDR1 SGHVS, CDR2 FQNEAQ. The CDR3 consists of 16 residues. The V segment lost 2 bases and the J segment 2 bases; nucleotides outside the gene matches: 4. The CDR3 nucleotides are TGTGCCAGCAGCTTAAGGGACAGGGGGAGTAACACTGAAGCTTTCTTT. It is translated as CASSLRDRGSNTEAFF.

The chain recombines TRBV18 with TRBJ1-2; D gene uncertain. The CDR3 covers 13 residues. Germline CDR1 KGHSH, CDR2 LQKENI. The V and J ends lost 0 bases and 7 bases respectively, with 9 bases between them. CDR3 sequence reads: CASSPPVSGGYTF. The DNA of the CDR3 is TGTGCCAGCTCACCACCGGTATCGGGTGGCTACACCTTC.

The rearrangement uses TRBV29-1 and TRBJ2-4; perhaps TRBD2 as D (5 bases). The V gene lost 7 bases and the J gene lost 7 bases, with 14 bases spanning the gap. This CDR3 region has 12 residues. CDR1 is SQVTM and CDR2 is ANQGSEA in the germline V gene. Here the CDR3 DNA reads TGCAGCGCCCTAGGGCGGGCCAACATTCAGTACTTC. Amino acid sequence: CSALGRANIQYF.

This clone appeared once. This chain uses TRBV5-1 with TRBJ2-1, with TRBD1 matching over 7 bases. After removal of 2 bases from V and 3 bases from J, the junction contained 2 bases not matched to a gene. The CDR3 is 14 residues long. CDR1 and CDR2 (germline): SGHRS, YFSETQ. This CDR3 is CASSFRTGYNEQFF. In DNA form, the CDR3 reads TGCGCCAGCAGCTTTAGGACAGGCTACAATGAGCAGTTCTTC.

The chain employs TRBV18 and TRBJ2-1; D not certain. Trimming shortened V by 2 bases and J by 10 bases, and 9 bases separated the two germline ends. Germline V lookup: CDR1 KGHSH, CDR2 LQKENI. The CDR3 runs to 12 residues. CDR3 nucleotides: TGTGCCAGCTCACCATTGGAGCCAGAGCAGTTCTTC. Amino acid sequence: CASSPLEPEQFF.